These 27 T cell receptor beta chains share one sample of origin, sequenced in a study of vaccination and CD4 T cells after COVID-19. Cultured CD4+ T-cell DNA underwent Oncomine TCR Beta short-read sequencing. TCRdb re-derived calls from the PCR reads in MiXCR, one entry per CDR3 protein. The sample has around 13,000 distinct CDR3 sequences, 25% to 30% seen once. The treatment was: roughly 10-day PBMC culture with coronavirus spike peptide pools or control peptides (ViraFEST assay). Which antigens these TCRs recognize remains unknown. Sequencing was performed on CD4+ T cells from blood, cultured in vitro. These TCRs come from a human donor who had recovered from COVID-19.

CDR3 sequence reads: CASSIGQANQPQHF. The CDR3 region has the DNA TGTGCCAGTAGTATTGGACAGGCCAATCAGCCCCAGCATTTT. The chain has TRBV19 and TRBJ1-5, with TRBD1 matching 7 bases. Germline V gene data show CDR1 as LNHDA and CDR2 as SQIVND (reference sequence). The trim removed 3 bases at V and 3 bases at J, leaving 2 bases unmatched. CDR3 size: 14 residues.

The rearrangement uses TRBV6-1 and TRBJ1-4, with D perhaps TRBD1 (5 bases). CDR3 size: 14 residues. Per germline, CDR1 MNHNS and CDR2 SASEGT. The V gene lost 3 bases and the J gene lost 3 bases, with 8 bases spanning the gap. CDR3 bases: TGTGCCAGCAGTGACAGGGCAGCTAATGAAAAACTGTTTTTT. Amino acids: CASSDRAANEKLFF.

The V gene is TRBV5-6, the J gene TRBJ1-2; 7 bases match TRBD1. V shed 2 bases and J 5 bases; nucleotides not matched to a gene: 3. Germline V gene lookup returns CDR1 SGHDT and CDR2 YYEEEE. The CDR3 length is 13 residues. The CDR3 sequence is CASSLGTVYGYTF. Written as DNA, the CDR3 is TGTGCCAGCAGCTTAGGGACAGTATATGGCTACACCTTC.

This clonotype showed up just a few times. V is TRBV4-1 and J is TRBJ1-2, with TRBD1 identical over 8 bases. This CDR3 is built from 17 residues. J lost 2 bases, V lost 3 bases, and 11 bases had no gene match. Germline V gene data show CDR1 as MGHRA and CDR2 as YSYEKL. The CDR3 coding sequence is TGCGCCAGCAGCCATGCAATTCGACAGGGGAGGAACTATGGCTACACCTTC. Residues: CASSHAIRQGRNYGYTF.

This clonotype appeared a few times. This sequence joins TRBV30 and TRBJ1-1, with 9 bases matching TRBD1. From germline, CDR1 is GTSNPN and CDR2 SVGIG (reference sequence). This CDR3 has 14 residues. Trimming took 3 bases from V and 5 from J; bases not matched to a gene: 7. CDR3 nucleotides: TGTGCCTGGAGCGACGGGACAGGGCGGACTGAAGCTTTCTTT. It encodes CAWSDGTGRTEAFF.

The chain couples TRBV12-3 or TRBV12-4 to TRBJ2-4; D tentatively reads TRBD1 or TRBD2 (5 bases each). V was pared by 6 bases and J by 0 bases, with 21 bases between. The CDR3 totals 18 residues. The CDR3 region has the DNA TGTGCCAGCAGAGACCGGGACCGTGGCTTTCTAGCCAAAAACATTCAGTACTTC. Protein sequence: CASRDRDRGFLAKNIQYF.

The chain is built from TRBV6-1 and TRBJ1-2; D is ambiguous. The length of the CDR3 is 11 residues. The V end was cut by 9 bases, the J end by 7 bases, with 12 bases between. Germline V gene data show CDR1 as MNHNS and CDR2 as SASEGT. The CDR3 region is CASNRFCGYTF. Written as DNA, the CDR3 is TGTGCCAGTAACCGGTTTTGTGGCTACACCTTC.

This clonotype has only a few counts. The chain links TRBV6-2 or TRBV6-3 to TRBJ1-2, with 8 bases that match TRBD1. CDR3 length: 15 amino acids. V trimming: 6 bases; J trimming: 0 bases; junction bases outside the gene matches: 6. Germline CDR1 and CDR2: MNHEY and SVGEGT. The CDR3: CASRRQGSANYGYTF. CDR3 bases: TGTGCCAGCAGGAGACAGGGGTCTGCTAACTATGGCTACACCTTC.

This clonotype has a handful of counts. The chain recombines TRBV2 with TRBJ2-2; D may match TRBD1 or TRBD2 (5 bases each). V lost 6 bases to trimming and J lost 1 base, with 12 bases between them. CDR3 size: 15 residues. From germline, CDR1 is SNHLY and CDR2 FYNNEI. The CDR3 spells CASRTGTVNTGELFF. The CDR3 coding sequence is TGTGCCAGCAGGACCGGGACGGTGAACACCGGGGAGCTGTTTTTT.

This clonotype was counted only a few times. This chain uses TRBV2 with TRBJ2-5; 8 bases map to TRBD2. The V segment lost 5 bases and the J segment 6 bases; nucleotides outside the gene matches: 11. In germline, CDR1 is SNHLY, CDR2 FYNNEI. This CDR3 is built from 15 residues. The CDR3 coding sequence is TGTGCCAGCAGTACCACTAGCGGACCTTCCAAGACCCAGTACTTC. It yields the protein CASSTTSGPSKTQYF.

V is TRBV11-3 and J is TRBJ1-1, with D perhaps TRBD1 (5 bases). The CDR3 is 16 residues long. The germline gives CDR1 SGHNT, CDR2 YENEEA. Between the trimmed V and J ends, which lost 1 base and 3 bases, there was a span of 15 bases. The CDR3 nucleotides read TGTGCCAGCAGCTTAGGGGTCAGGGAGGGAGACACTGAAGCTTTCTTT. Translating gives CASSLGVREGDTEAFF.

The rearrangement links TRBV30 to TRBJ2-2; 7 bases align to TRBD1. V lost 5 bases and J lost 3; bases outside the gene matches: 15. CDR3 length: 17 residues. Germline V CDR1 and CDR2: GTSNPN, SVGIG (reference sequence). The CDR3 is CAWYTGASLGDTGELFF. CDR3 nucleotides: TGTGCCTGGTATACAGGGGCCTCCCTTGGTGACACCGGGGAGCTGTTTTTT.

The rearrangement links TRBV7-9 to TRBJ2-1; 14 bases map to TRBD2. The J call may be faulty, since TRBJ2-7 better matches the DNA end. The CDR3 is made up of 15 amino acids. Germline CDR1 reads SEHNR; CDR2 reads FQNEAQ (reference sequence). The CDR3 protein is CASSPGLAGDYEQYF. The CDR3 nucleotides are TGTGCCAGCAGCCCGGGACTAGCGGGGGACTACGAGCAGTACTTC.

This clonotype was picked up a small number of times. This sequence joins TRBV6-1 and TRBJ2-3; no clear D gene. Trimming cost V 7 bases and J 6 bases, with 20 bases left between them. The CDR3 is 15 residues long. From germline, CDR1 is MNHNS and CDR2 SASEGT. The CDR3 DNA is TGTGCCAGCATAGGAGACCTACTATTCCAGGATACGCAGTATTTT. Translating gives CASIGDLLFQDTQYF.

The chain's CDR3 is CASSQAPVASTDTQYF. The DNA of the CDR3 is TGCGCCAGCAGCCAAGCGCCCGTGGCGAGCACAGATACGCAGTATTTT. The chain combines TRBV4-1 with TRBJ2-3, with D uncertain. CDR1 MGHRA and CDR2 YSYEKL come from the germline V gene. Trimming stripped 1 base from V and 0 bases from J, with 11 bases between. The CDR3 contains 16 residues.

This clonotype was detected a few times. This sequence joins TRBV2 and TRBJ1-6, with 9 bases that match TRBD1. Germline CDR1 reads SNHLY; CDR2 reads FYNNEI. With 1 base clipped from V and 8 bases from J, the junction kept 6 bases outside the gene matches. The CDR3 totals 16 residues. The CDR3 DNA follows: TGTGCCAGCAGTGAAGGCGCGGGACAGGGTGATTCACCCCTCCACTTT. Translation: CASSEGAGQGDSPLHF.

This chain links TRBV15 with TRBJ2-7; no firm D call. The length of the CDR3 is 15 residues. With 1 base removed from V and 1 base from J, the gap between germline ends came to 11 bases. CDR1 and CDR2 from the germline V gene are LNHNV and YYDKDF (reference sequence). The CDR3 spells CATSRAADASYEQYF. Here the CDR3 DNA reads TGTGCCACCAGCAGAGCGGCAGACGCGTCCTACGAGCAGTACTTC.

This chain uses TRBV20-1 with TRBJ2-1, with 8 bases aligning to TRBD1. V lost 2 bases and J lost 2; bases outside the gene matches: 5. The germline gives CDR1 DFQATT, CDR2 SNEGSKA (reference sequence). The CDR3 has 15 amino acids. The CDR3 protein is CSARPTGGPYNEQFF. Here the CDR3 DNA reads TGCAGTGCTAGACCTACAGGGGGGCCCTACAATGAGCAGTTCTTC.

This clonotype was seen only a few times. The chain links TRBV11-3 to TRBJ1-1; no clear D. This CDR3 is 13 amino acids long. V gave up 5 bases and J gave up 0 bases, with 7 bases separating them. Germline CDR1 SGHNT, CDR2 YENEEA. The CDR3 sequence is CASSPGLNTEAFF. The CDR3, as DNA: TGTGCCAGCAGCCCCGGACTGAACACTGAAGCTTTCTTT.

The chain combines TRBV30 with TRBJ1-4; no reliable D call. The V gene lost 0 bases and the J gene lost 5 bases, with 10 bases spanning the gap. CDR3 length: 14 amino acids. Germline-derived CDR1 and CDR2 are GTSNPN and SVGIG (reference sequence). CDR3 DNA sequence: TGTGCCTGGAGTGTAGAGGGATCCAATGAAAAACTGTTTTTT. Translating it yields CAWSVEGSNEKLFF.

This clonotype was seen a few times. The chain has TRBV12-5 and TRBJ2-7; 8 bases fit TRBD1. From germline, CDR1 is LGHNT and CDR2 FRNRAP. Trimming at V came to 7 bases and at J to 2 bases, leaving 4 bases not matched to a gene. This CDR3 contains 13 residues. DNA of the CDR3: TGTGCTAGTGCCCCGGGACAGGCCTACGAGCAGTACTTC. Residues: CASAPGQAYEQYF. The whole variable domain, remainder taken from reference TRBV12-5 and TRBJ2-7, is DARVTQTPRHKVTEMGQEVTMRCQPILGHNTVFWYRQTMMQGLELLAYFRNRAPLDDSGMPKDRFSAEMPDATLATLKIQPSEPRDSAVYFCASAPGQAYEQYFGPGTRLTVT.

The rearrangement joins TRBV24-1 to TRBJ2-2; D is ambiguous. With 4 bases removed from V and 7 bases from J, the gap between germline ends came to 15 bases. The CDR3 consists of 15 residues. Germline CDR1 is KGHDR and CDR2 is SFDVKD. CDR3 bases: TGTGCCACCAGTGACCCGGACGGACGGAGCGGGGAGCTGTTTTTT. The encoded protein is CATSDPDGRSGELFF.

CDR3 loop: CASTPSGGAYTQYF. DNA for the CDR3: TGTGCCAGCACCCCAAGCGGGGGGGCGTATACGCAGTATTTT. The J gene is TRBJ2-3, the V gene TRBV6-1, with 10 nucleotides matching TRBD2. Germline values: CDR1 MNHNS, CDR2 SASEGT. J was trimmed by 7 bases and V by 7 bases; bases with no gene match: 8. This CDR3 contains 14 residues.

This clonotype was seen a single time. The rearrangement links TRBV5-6 to TRBJ1-4; D might be TRBD1 (6 bases). Trimming removed 8 bases at V and 0 bases at J, with 20 bases between. Germline V gene data show CDR1 as SGHDT and CDR2 as YYEEEE. The length of the CDR3 is 17 residues. The DNA for the CDR3 is TGTGCCAGTTGGGATTACCGGGACACGCCAACTAATGAAAAACTGTTTTTT. Its translation is CASWDYRDTPTNEKLFF. Based on the CDR3 plus reference TRBV5-6 and TRBJ1-4, the full variable domain is DAGVTQSPTHLIKTRGQQVTLRCSPKSGHDTVSWYQQALGQGPQFIFQYYEEEERQRGNFPDRFSGHQFPNYSSELNVNALLLGDSALYLCASWDYRDTPTNEKLFFGSGTQLSVL.

This chain uses TRBV12-5 with TRBJ1-1; D not certain. The CDR3 length is 13 residues. Trimming shortened V by 4 bases and J by 8 bases, and 14 bases separated the two germline ends. Germline loops: CDR1 LGHNT, CDR2 FRNRAP. The CDR3 region has the DNA TGTGCTAGTGGTTCCCCCGCACAGATAGAAGCTTTCTTT. Translating gives CASGSPAQIEAFF.

The chain carries TRBV7-6 and TRBJ2-3, with 10 bases identical to TRBD2. After removal of 5 bases from V and 1 base from J, the junction contained 6 bases not matched to a gene. Germline V gene lookup returns CDR1 SGHVS and CDR2 FNYEAQ. This CDR3 is 16 amino acids long. CDR3 loop: CASSPILAGGTDTQYF. The DNA of the CDR3 is TGTGCCAGCAGCCCAATTCTAGCGGGGGGCACAGATACGCAGTATTTT.

There are a few counts of this clonotype. The CDR3 nucleotides read TGCAGCGTTGTGGGACAGGCCTATGGCTACACCTTC. Translating it yields CSVVGQAYGYTF. The chain employs TRBV29-1 and TRBJ1-2; 8 bases fit TRBD1. Germline V gene lookup returns CDR1 SQVTM and CDR2 ANQGSEA. The trim removed 4 bases at V and 4 bases at J, leaving 2 bases unmatched. The CDR3 runs to 12 residues.